This TCR beta chain was recorded in a study of blood T cell repertoires in COVID-19. The V and J ends lost 5 bases and 3 bases respectively, with 13 bases between them. The germline gives CDR1 SGHNT, CDR2 YYREEE (reference sequence). The CDR3 loop spans 14 amino acids. Original methodology: Amplifying reference gene primers gave estimates of nucleated cell counts. Assay: immunoSEQ multiplex PCR; the TCRdb copy retains only in-frame clones and omits some. The V and J calls and clone size were taken over from that table, and D and trimming were inferred from the DNA. The data show around 56,000 clones, with about 73% seen just once and about 14% held by the top ten. This clone appeared once.

This sequence originates from a woman aged 70-85 years with acute or convalescent COVID-19. Specimen: peripheral blood. The rearrangement joins TRBV5-4 to TRBJ2-3; unclear D gene. CDR3 region: CASRPSRATDTQYF. The CDR3 DNA is TGTGCCAGCAGACCATCTAGAGCAACAGATACGCAGTATTTT. Drawing the rest from reference TRBV5-4 and TRBJ2-3, the complete variable domain is ETGVTQSPTHLIKTRGQQVTLRCSSQSGHNTVSWYQQALGQGPQFIFQYYREEENGRGNFPPRFSGLQFPNYSSELNVNALELDDSALYLCASRPSRATDTQYFGPGTRLTVL.